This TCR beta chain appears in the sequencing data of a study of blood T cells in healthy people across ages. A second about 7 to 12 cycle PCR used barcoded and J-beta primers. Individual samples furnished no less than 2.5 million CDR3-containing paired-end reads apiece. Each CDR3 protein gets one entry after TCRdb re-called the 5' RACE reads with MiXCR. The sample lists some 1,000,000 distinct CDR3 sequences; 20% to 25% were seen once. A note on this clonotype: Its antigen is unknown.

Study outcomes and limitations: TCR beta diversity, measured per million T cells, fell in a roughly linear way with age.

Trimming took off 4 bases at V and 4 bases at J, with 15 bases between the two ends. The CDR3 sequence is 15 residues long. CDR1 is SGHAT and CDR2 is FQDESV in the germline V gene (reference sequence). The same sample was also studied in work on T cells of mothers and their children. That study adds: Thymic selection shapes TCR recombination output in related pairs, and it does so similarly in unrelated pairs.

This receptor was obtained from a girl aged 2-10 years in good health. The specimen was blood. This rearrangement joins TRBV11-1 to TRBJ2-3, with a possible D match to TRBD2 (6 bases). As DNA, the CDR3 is TGTGCCAGCAGCTCTTCTAGCGTTTCGGCAGATACGCAGTATTTT. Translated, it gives CASSSSSVSADTQYF.